The 14 T cell receptor beta chains in this list originate from one sample, sequenced in a study of shared clonotypes between healthy human individuals. Assay used: immunoSEQ multiplex PCR; TCRdb lists only in-frame clones, some missing. Among roughly 2.2 million clones listed, approximately 90% were seen once. The sample comprised naive CD4+ T cells from PBMCs. Described subset: CD45RA+ positively selected. These receptors came from a man in his late teens or twenties in good health. Some clones in this sample may be carry-over from other donors' samples.

V gene TRBV5-1 combines with J gene TRBJ2-1, with D maybe TRBD1 (8 bases). This CDR3 is built from 14 residues. Trimming took 9 bases from V and 8 from J, leaving 21 bases between them. Per germline, CDR1 SGHRS and CDR2 YFSETQ. This CDR3 reads CATSQGGLSDEQFF. The CDR3 nucleotides read TGCGCCACCTCACAGGGGGGGCTGTCAGATGAGCAGTTCTTC.

The chain employs TRBV28 and TRBJ2-2; 14 bases are shared with TRBD2. J was trimmed by 7 bases and V by 5 bases; bases with no gene match: 12. This CDR3 contains 18 residues. CDR1 is MDHEN and CDR2 is SYDVKM in the germline V gene. The CDR3 bases are TGTGCCAGCAGTCCTCTGGGACTAGCGGGAGTAGTCGGCGGGGAGCTGTTTTTT. This encodes CASSPLGLAGVVGGELFF.

About this clone itself: Different DNA sequences within this sample yield the same CDR3. The CDR3 bases are TGTGCCAGCAGCTACGGGACAGGGAACACTGAAGCTTTCTTT. This codes for CASSYGTGNTEAFF. The J gene is TRBJ1-1, the V gene TRBV7-3; 8 bases fit TRBD1. The length of the CDR3 is 14 residues. Germline V lookup: CDR1 SGHTA, CDR2 FQGTGA. The junction had 2 bases not matched to a gene; V was cut back by 4 bases and J by 1 base.

This chain links TRBV5-6 with TRBJ1-2; 8 bases map to TRBD1. V lost 4 bases, J lost 9 bases, and 8 bases stayed unmatched. Germline assignment: CDR1 SGHDT and CDR2 YYEEEE. The CDR3 is made up of 13 amino acids. The CDR3 region is CASSTPGGRSYTF. The CDR3, as DNA: TGTGCCAGCAGCACCCCAGGGGGCAGGAGCTACACCTTC.

Regarding this clone: At the DNA level, this CDR3 is encoded by other sequences in the same sample as well. The chain employs TRBV28 and TRBJ1-1; the match to TRBD1 covers 7 bases. Germline CDR1 reads MDHEN; CDR2 reads SYDVKM. The CDR3 has 12 amino acids. V lost 3 bases and J lost 5; bases outside the gene matches: 0. As DNA, the CDR3 is TGTGCCAGCAGTTTCAGGGGGACTGAAGCTTTCTTT. As protein: CASSFRGTEAFF.

The chain carries TRBV19 and TRBJ2-1, with 16 bases lining up with TRBD2. V trimming: 7 bases; J trimming: 0 bases; junction bases outside the gene matches: 9. Germline CDR1 is LNHDA and CDR2 is SQIVND (reference sequence). The CDR3 covers 19 residues. For the CDR3, the DNA is TGTGCCAGTAAGCCCTTTGGGACTAGCGGGAGGGCCTCCTACAATGAGCAGTTCTTC. Its protein is CASKPFGTSGRASYNEQFF.

The V and J genes are TRBV5-1 and TRBJ2-3, with 7 bases matching TRBD2. Germline CDR1 and CDR2: SGHRS and YFSETQ. The CDR3 sequence is 15 residues long. The V gene end was trimmed by 0 bases and the J gene end by 10 bases; junction bases not matched to a gene: 11. For the CDR3, the DNA is TGCGCCAGCAGCTTGGCCGATTTCGGGACTACAGCGCAGTATTTT. Translating it yields CASSLADFGTTAQYF.

The chain is built from TRBV9 and TRBJ2-7; 12 bases are shared with TRBD2. V lost 4 bases, J lost 3 bases, and 8 bases stayed unmatched. There are 16 residues in the CDR3. Germline assignment: CDR1 SGDLS and CDR2 YYNGEE. CDR3 DNA sequence: TGTGCCAGCAGCTTTTCGACTAGCGGGAGTTTCTACGAGCAGTACTTC. This codes for CASSFSTSGSFYEQYF.

This clone was recorded only once. The rearrangement uses TRBV4-1 and TRBJ2-1, with D possibly called TRBD1 or TRBD2 (5 bases each). With 2 bases removed from V and 8 bases from J, the gap between germline ends came to 13 bases. The CDR3 is made up of 14 amino acids. CDR1 and CDR2 (germline): MGHRA, YSYEKL. In DNA form, the CDR3 reads TGCGCCAGCAGCCAACCCGGGACCCGCGATGAGCAGTTCTTC. Translated, it gives CASSQPGTRDEQFF.

This clone came up once. The chain employs TRBV5-8 and TRBJ2-3; D gene uncertain. V dropped 4 bases and J dropped 2 bases, with 8 bases sitting between them. This CDR3 contains 13 residues. From germline, CDR1 is SGHTS and CDR2 YDEGEE. DNA of the CDR3: TGTGCCAGCAGCAGACGGTACACAGATACGCAGTATTTT. Encoded protein: CASSRRYTDTQYF. The full variable domain, in which reference TRBV5-8 and TRBJ2-3 provide the parts outside the CDR3, is EAGVTQSPTHLIKTRGQQATLRCSPISGHTSVYWYQQALGLGLQFLLWYDEGEERNRGNFPPRFSGRQFPNYSSELNVNALELEDSALYLCASSRRYTDTQYFGPGTRLTVL.

V and J are TRBV28 and TRBJ1-1; tentative D call: TRBD1 (5 bases). CDR3 length: 16 residues. The germline V gene has CDR1 MDHEN and CDR2 SYDVKM. Deletions cut 6 bases from V and 11 bases from J, with 28 bases between. The CDR3 is CASSPALGGAVPGAFF. CDR3 sequence (DNA): TGTGCCAGCAGCCCCGCCTTGGGAGGGGCCGTACCTGGGGCTTTCTTT.

The rearrangement joins TRBV19 to TRBJ1-2; 7 nucleotides match TRBD1. CDR1 LNHDA and CDR2 SQIVND come from the germline V gene (reference sequence). The CDR3 loop spans 17 amino acids. The ends lost 7 bases at V and 6 bases at J; junction bases unmatched: 20. This chain's CDR3 is CASNSYRGPLFEDGYTF. The CDR3 region has the DNA TGTGCCAGTAACTCGTACAGGGGACCCCTCTTCGAGGATGGCTACACCTTC.

CDR3 loop: CASSGKGPSTEAFF. The CDR3 coding sequence is TGTGCCAGCAGCGGAAAGGGACCGAGCACTGAAGCTTTCTTT. V is TRBV5-4 and J is TRBJ1-1; D might be TRBD1 (5 bases). Trimming took 4 bases from V and 4 from J, leaving 14 bases between them. Germline lookup yields CDR1 SGHNT and CDR2 YYREEE (reference sequence). There are 14 residues in the CDR3. The entire variable domain, with the rest obtained from reference TRBV5-4 and TRBJ1-1, is as follows: ETGVTQSPTHLIKTRGQQVTLRCSSQSGHNTVSWYQQALGQGPQFIFQYYREEENGRGNFPPRFSGLQFPNYSSELNVNALELDDSALYLCASSGKGPSTEAFFGQGTRLTVV.

This chain joins TRBV4-2 and TRBJ1-5; 8 bases match TRBD1. This CDR3 spans 17 amino acids. The junction had 9 bases not matched to a gene; V was cut back by 1 base and J by 4 bases. CDR1 LGHNA and CDR2 YNFKEQ come from the germline V gene. The CDR3 is CASSQVRQGTNNQPQHF. CDR3 DNA sequence: TGTGCCAGCAGCCAAGTCCGACAGGGGACGAATAATCAGCCCCAGCATTTT.